This note documents a single TCR beta chain sequence. CDR1 and CDR2 (germline): SGHKS, YYEKEE (reference sequence). V gave up 4 bases and J gave up 1 base, with 12 bases separating them. CDR3 length equals 15 residues. The entry originates in a study of blood T cell repertoires in COVID-19. Turning to the study itself: Samples taken during acute and convalescent COVID-19 were collected in the United States, Italy and Spain. Sources were T cells, B-cell-depleted T cells, or PBMCs; the material itself was cDNA or gDNA.

Methods used by the authors: Reference gene primer amplification yielded estimated nucleated cell counts. This table comes from immunoSEQ multiplex PCR, and its TCRdb copy is limited to in-frame clones, with some not included. The V and J calls and clone size are taken from that table; D and trimming were inferred from the DNA. The table shows 150,000 to 200,000 clones, with around 80% occurring only once. The receptor was isolated from a man aged 65 to 85 with active or convalescent COVID-19. Source material: peripheral blood. The chain recombines TRBV5-5 with TRBJ2-1; no reliable D call. The CDR3 protein is CASSPRSESYNEQFF. CDR3 nucleotides: TGTGCCAGCAGCCCCCGTAGTGAGTCCTACAATGAGCAGTTCTTC. Variable domain in full (rest from reference TRBV5-5 and TRBJ2-1): DAGVTQSPTHLIKTRGQQVTLRCSPISGHKSVSWYQQVLGQGPQFIFQYYEKEERGRGNFPDRFSARQFPNYSSELNVNALLLGDSALYLCASSPRSESYNEQFFGPGTRLTVL.